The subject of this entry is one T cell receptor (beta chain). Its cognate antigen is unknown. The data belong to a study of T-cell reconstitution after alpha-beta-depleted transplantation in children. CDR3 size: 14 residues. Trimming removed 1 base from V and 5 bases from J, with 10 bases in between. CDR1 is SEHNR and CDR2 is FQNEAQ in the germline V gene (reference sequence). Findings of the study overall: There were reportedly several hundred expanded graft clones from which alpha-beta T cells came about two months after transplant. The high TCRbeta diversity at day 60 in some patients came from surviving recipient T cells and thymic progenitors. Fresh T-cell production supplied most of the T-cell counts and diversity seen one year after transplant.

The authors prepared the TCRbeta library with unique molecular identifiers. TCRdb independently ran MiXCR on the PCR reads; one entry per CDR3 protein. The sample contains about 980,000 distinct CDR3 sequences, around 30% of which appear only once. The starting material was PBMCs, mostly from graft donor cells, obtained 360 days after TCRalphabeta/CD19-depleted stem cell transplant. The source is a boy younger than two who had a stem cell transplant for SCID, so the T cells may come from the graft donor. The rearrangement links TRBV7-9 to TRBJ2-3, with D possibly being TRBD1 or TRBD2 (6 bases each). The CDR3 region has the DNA TGTGCCAGCAGCTTAGGGGGGCGGGGAGATACGCAGTATTTT. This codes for CASSLGGRGDTQYF.